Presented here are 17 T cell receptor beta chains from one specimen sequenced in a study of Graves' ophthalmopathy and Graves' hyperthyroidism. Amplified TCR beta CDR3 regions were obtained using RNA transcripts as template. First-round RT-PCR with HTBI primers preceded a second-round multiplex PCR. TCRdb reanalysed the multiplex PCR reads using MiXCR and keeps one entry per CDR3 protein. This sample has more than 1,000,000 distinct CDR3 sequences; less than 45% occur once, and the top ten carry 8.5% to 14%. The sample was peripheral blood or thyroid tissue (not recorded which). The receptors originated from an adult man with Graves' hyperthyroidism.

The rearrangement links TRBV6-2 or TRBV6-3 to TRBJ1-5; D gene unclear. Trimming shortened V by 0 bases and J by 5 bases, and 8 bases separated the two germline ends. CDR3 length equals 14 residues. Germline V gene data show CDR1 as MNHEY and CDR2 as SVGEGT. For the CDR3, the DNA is TGTGCCAGCAGTTACTCGGACGGATATCAGCCCCAGCATTTT. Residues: CASSYSDGYQPQHF.

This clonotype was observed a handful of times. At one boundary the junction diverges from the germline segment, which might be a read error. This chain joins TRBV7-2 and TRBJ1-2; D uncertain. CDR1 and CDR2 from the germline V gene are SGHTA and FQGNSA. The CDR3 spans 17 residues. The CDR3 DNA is TGCGCCAGCAGCCAAGATACTTCTTCGAGGGCCAACTATGGCTACACCTTC. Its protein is CASSQDTSSRANYGYTF.

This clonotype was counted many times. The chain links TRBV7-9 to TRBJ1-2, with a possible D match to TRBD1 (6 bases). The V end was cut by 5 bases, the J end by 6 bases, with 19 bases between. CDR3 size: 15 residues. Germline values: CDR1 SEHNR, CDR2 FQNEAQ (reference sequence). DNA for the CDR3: TGTGCCAGCAGCAACGCGGGGGGCGAATTAAATGGCTACACCTTC. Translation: CASSNAGGELNGYTF.

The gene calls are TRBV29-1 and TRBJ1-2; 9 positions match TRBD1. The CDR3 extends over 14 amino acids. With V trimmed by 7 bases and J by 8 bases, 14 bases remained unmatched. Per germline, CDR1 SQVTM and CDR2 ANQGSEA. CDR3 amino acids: CSAESTQGARGYTF. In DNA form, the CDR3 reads TGCAGCGCCGAATCGACACAGGGGGCGAGGGGCTACACCTTC. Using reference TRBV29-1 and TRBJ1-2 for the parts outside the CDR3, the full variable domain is SAVISQKPSRDICQRGTSLTIQCQVDSQVTMMFWYRQQPGQSLTLIATANQGSEATYESGFVIDKFPISRPNLTFSTLTVSNMSPEDSSIYLCSAESTQGARGYTFGSGTRLTVV.

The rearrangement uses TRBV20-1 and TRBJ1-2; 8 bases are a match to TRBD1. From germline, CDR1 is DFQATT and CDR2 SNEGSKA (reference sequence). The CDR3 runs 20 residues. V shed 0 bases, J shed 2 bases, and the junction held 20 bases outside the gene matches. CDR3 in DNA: TGCAGTGCTAGAGATCTCAGTATTTCGCGTACGGACAGGGTGAACTATGGCTACACCTTC. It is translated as CSARDLSISRTDRVNYGYTF.

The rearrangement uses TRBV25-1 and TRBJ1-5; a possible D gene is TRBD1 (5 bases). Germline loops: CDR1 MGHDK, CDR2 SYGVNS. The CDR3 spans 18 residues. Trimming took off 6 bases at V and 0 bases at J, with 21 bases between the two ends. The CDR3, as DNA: TGTGCCAGCAGCTTTTGGGACCGTACCATCGATAGCAATCAGCCCCAGCATTTT. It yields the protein CASSFWDRTIDSNQPQHF.

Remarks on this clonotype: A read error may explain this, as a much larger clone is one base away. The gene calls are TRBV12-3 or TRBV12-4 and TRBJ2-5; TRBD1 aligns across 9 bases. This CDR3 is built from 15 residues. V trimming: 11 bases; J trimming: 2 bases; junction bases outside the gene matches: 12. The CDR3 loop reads CAGKPTGGVQETQYF. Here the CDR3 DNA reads TGTGCCGGCAAACCCACAGGGGGCGTGCAAGAGACCCAGTACTTC.

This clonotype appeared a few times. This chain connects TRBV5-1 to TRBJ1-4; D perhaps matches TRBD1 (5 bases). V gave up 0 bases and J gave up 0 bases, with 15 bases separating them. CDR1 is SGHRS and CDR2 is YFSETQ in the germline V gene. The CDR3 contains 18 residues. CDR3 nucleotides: TGCGCCAGCAGCTTGGTTGGCAGGGCATCCGCAACTAATGAAAAACTGTTTTTT. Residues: CASSLVGRASATNEKLFF.

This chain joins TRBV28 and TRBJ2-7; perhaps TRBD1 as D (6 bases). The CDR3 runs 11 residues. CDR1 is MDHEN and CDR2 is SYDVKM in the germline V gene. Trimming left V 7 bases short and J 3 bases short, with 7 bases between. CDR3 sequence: CASKDSYEQYF. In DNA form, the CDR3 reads TGTGCCAGCAAGGACAGCTACGAGCAGTACTTC.

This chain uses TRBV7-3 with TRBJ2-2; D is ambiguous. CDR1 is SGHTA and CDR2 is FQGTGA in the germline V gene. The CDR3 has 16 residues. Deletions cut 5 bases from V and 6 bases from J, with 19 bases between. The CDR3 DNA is TGTGCCAGCAGCCCAACCCGCGTGACAAGGGCCGGGGAGCTGTTTTTT. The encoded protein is CASSPTRVTRAGELFF. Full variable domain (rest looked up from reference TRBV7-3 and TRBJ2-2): GAGVSQTPSNKVTEKGKYVELRCDPISGHTALYWYRQSLGQGPEFLIYFQGTGAADDSGLPNDRFFAVRPEGSVSTLKIQRTERGDSAVYLCASSPTRVTRAGELFFGEGSRLTVL.

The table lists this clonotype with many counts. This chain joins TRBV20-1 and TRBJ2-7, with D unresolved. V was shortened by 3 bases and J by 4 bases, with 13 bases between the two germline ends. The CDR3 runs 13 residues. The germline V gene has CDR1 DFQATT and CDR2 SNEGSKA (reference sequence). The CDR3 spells CSARSLDGYEQYF. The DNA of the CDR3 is TGCAGTGCTAGGTCGCTCGATGGATACGAGCAGTACTTC.

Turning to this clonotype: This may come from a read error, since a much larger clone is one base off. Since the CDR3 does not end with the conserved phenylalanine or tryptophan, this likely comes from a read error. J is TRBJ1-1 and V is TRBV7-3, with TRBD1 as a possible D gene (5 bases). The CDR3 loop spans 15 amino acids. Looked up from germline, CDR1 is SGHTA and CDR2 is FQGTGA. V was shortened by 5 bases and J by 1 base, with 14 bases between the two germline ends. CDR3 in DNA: TGTGCCAGCAGCGATCATGGGACGGCGAACACTGAAGCTTTCGTT. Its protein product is CASSDHGTANTEAFV.

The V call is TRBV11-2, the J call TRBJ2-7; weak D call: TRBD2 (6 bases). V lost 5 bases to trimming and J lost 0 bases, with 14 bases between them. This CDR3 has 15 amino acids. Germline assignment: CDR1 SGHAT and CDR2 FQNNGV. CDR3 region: CASSPRDGSSYEQYF. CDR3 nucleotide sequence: TGTGCCAGCAGCCCCAGGGACGGGAGCTCCTACGAGCAGTACTTC.

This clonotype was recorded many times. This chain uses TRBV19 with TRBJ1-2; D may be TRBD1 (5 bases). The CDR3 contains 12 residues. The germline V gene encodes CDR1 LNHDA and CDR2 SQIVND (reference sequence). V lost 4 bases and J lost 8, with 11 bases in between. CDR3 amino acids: CASSTGTRGYTF. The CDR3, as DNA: TGTGCCAGTAGTACAGGGACTAGAGGCTACACCTTC.

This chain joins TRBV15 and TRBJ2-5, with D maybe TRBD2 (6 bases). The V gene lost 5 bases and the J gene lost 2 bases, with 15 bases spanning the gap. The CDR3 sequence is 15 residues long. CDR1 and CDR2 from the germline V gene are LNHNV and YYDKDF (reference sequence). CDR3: CATSDPRDLQETQYF. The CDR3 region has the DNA TGTGCCACCAGCGATCCGAGGGACTTACAAGAGACCCAGTACTTC.

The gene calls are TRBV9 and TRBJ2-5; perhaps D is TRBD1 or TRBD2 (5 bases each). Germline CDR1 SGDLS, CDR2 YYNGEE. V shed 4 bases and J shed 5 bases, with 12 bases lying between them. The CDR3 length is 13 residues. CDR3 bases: TGTGCCAGCAGCCCAGGGACCTTGGAGACCCAGTACTTC. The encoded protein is CASSPGTLETQYF.

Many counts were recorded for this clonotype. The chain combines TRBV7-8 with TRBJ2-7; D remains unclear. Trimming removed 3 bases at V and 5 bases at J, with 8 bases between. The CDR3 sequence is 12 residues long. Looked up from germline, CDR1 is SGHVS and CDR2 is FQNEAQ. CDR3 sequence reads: CASSFIADEQYF. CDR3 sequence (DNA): TGTGCCAGCAGCTTCATCGCCGACGAGCAGTACTTC.